The present T cell receptor (beta chain) was sequenced within a study of OX40 agonist ivuxolimab in advanced cancers. About the research overall: The patients got ivuxolimab, which is an agonistic anti-OX40 (CD134) antibody. In this trial design, patients received ivuxolimab intravenously at 0.01 to 10 mg/kg every 2 weeks. Of the participants, over 30% had some prior anti-PD-1, anti-PD-L1 or anti-CTLA-4 therapy, which was allowed. Whole-study results and caveats: CD4+ T cells averaged fewer expanded clones than CD8+ T cells.

Sequenced by immunoSEQ multiplex PCR; TCRdb stores in-frame clones only, minus some. Of under 70,000 clones in the sample, roughly 89% were seen once. Germline V CDR1 and CDR2: MNHEY, SVGAGI. The CDR3 contains 12 residues. Trimming cost V 6 bases and J 4 bases, with 10 bases left between them. On this clone itself: Antigen specificity is unknown.

The V gene is TRBV6-5, the J gene TRBJ2-7, with a tentative D call TRBD2 (5 bases). This receptor was taken from an adult with an advanced solid tumor such as melanoma, head and neck, liver or kidney cancer. This material consisted of CD4+ or CD8+ T cells sorted from blood, taken in a trial of the OX40 agonist ivuxolimab. CDR3 sequence reads: CASRGSTYEQYF. The CDR3 DNA reads as TGTGCCAGCAGGGGGAGTACTTACGAGCAGTACTTC.